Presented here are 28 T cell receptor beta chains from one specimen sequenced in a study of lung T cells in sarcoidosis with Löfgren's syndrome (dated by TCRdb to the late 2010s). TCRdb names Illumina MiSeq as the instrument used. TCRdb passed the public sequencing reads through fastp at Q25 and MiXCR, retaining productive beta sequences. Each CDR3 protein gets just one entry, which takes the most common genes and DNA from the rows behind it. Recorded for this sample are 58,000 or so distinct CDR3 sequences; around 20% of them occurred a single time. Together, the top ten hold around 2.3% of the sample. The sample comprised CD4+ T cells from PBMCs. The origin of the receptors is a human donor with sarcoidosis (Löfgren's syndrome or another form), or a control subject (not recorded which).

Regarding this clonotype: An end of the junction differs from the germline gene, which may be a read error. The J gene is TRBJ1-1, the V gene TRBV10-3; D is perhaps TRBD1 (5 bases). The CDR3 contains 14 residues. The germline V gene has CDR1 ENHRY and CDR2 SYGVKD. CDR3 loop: CAVSERGGDTEAFF. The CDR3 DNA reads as TGTGCCGTCAGTGAGCGGGGGGGTGACACTGAAGCTTTCTTT.

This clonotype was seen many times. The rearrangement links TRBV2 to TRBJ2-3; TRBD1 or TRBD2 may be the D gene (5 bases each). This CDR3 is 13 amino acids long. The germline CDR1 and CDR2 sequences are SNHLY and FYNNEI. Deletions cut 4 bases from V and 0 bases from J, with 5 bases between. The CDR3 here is CASSGDSTDTQYF. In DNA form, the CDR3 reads TGTGCCAGCAGTGGGGACAGCACAGATACGCAGTATTTT.

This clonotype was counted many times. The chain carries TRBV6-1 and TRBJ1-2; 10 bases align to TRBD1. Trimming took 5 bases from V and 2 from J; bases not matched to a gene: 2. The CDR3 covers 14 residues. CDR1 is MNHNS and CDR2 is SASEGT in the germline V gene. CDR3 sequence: CASSRTGGNYGYTF. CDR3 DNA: TGTGCCAGCAGTCGGACAGGGGGAAACTATGGCTACACCTTC.

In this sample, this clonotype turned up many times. CDR3: CASSLVGSEQYV. The CDR3 DNA is TGTGCCAGCAGTTTAGTCGGTTCCGAGCAGTACGTC. V gene TRBV28 combines with J gene TRBJ2-7; no firm D call. The CDR3 is made up of 12 amino acids. V lost 2 bases and J lost 6, with 8 bases in between. CDR1 is MDHEN, CDR2 SYDVKM, per germline.

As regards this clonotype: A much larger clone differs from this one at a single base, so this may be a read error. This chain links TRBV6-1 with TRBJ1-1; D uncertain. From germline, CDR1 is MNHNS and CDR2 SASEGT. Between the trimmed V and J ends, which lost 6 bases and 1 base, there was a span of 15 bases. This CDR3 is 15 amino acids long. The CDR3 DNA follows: TGTGCCAGCAGCTCCCCCGGCAGTTCGAACACTGAAGCTTTCTTT. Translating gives CASSSPGSSNTEAFF.

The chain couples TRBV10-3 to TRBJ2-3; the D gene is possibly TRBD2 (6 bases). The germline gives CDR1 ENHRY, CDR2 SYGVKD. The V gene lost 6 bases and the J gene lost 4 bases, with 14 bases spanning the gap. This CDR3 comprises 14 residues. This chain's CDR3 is CAISFTSNADTQYF. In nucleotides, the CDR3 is TGTGCCATCAGCTTTACTAGCAATGCAGATACGCAGTATTTT.

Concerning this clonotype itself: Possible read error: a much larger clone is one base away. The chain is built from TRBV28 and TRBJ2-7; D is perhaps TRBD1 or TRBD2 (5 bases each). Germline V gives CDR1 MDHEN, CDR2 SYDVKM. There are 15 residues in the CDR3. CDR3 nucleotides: TGTGCCAGCAGCTCAGGGACGCCTAGCTCCCACGAGCAGTACTTC. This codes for CASSSGTPSSHEQYF.

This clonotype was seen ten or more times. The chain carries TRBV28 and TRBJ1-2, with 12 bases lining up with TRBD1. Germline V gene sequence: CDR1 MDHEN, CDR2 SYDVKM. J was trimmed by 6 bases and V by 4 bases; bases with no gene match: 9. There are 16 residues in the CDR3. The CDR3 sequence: CASSSGWGQGADGYTF. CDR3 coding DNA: TGTGCCAGCAGTTCTGGATGGGGACAGGGGGCGGATGGCTACACCTTC.

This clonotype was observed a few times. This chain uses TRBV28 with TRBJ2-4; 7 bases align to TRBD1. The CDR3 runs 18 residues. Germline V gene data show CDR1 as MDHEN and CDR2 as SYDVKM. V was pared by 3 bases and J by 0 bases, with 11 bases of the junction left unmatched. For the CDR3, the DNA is TGTGCCAGCAGTTTCGTAGGGGGCGGTCTTGTAGCCAAAAACATTCAGTACTTC. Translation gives CASSFVGGGLVAKNIQYF.

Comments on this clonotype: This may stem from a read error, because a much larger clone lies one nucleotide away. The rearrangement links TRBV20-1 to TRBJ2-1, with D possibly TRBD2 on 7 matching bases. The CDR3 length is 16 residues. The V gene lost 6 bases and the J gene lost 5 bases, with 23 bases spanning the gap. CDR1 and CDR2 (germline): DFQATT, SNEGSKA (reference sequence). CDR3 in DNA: TGCAGTGCGCAAAATCCTGGGGGGGGCGAGAACAATGAGCAGTTCTTC. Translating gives CSAQNPGGGENNEQFF.

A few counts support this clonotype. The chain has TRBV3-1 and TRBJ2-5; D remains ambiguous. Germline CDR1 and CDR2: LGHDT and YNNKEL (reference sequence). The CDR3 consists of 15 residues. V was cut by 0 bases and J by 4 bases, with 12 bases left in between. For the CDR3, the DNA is TGTGCCAGCAGCCAAGATCACTCCGGACGAGAGACCCAGTACTTC. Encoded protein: CASSQDHSGRETQYF.

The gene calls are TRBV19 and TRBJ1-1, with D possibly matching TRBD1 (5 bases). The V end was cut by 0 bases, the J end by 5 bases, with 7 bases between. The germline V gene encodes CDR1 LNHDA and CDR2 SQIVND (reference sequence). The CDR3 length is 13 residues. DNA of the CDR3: TGTGCCAGTAGTATAGATAAGGGGACTGAAGCTTTCTTT. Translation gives CASSIDKGTEAFF.

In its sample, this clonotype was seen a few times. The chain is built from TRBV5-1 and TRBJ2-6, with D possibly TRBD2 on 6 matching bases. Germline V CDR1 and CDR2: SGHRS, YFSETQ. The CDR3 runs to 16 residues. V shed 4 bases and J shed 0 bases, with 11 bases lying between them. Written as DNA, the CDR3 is TGCGCCAGCAGCACGGACGGGAGCTCTGGGGCCAACGTCCTGACTTTC. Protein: CASSTDGSSGANVLTF.

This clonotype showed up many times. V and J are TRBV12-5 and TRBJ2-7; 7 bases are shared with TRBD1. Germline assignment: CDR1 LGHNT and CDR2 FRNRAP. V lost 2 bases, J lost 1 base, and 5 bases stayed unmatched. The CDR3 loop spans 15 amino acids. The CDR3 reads CASGLPGTASYEQYV. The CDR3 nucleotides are TGTGCTAGTGGTTTGCCCGGGACAGCGTCCTACGAGCAGTACGTC.

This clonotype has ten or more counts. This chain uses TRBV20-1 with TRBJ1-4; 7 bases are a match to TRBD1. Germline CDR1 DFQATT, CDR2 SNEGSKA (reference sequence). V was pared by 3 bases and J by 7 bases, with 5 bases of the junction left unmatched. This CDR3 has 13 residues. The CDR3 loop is CSAREGASEKLFF. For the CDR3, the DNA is TGCAGTGCTAGGGAGGGGGCAAGTGAAAAACTGTTTTTT.

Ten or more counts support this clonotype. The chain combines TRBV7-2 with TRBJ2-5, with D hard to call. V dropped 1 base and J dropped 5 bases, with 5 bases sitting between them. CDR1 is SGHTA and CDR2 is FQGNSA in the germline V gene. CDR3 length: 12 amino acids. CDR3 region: CASSLVSETQYF. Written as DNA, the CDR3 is TGTGCCAGCAGCTTAGTCAGCGAGACCCAGTACTTC.

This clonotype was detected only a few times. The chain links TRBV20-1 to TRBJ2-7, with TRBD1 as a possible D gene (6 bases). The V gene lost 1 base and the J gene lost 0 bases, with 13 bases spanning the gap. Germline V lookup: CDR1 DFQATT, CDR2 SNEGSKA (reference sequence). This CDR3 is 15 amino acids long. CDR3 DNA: TGCAGTGCTAGAGTGGTGGGGGCGAGCTCCTACGAGCAGTACGTC. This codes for CSARVVGASSYEQYV.

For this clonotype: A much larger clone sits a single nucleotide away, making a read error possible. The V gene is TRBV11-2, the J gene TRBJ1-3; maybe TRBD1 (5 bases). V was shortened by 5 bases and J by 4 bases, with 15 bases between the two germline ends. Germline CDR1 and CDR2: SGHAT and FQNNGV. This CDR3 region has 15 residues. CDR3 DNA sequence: TGTGCCAGCAGCCCCACAGGAGCAGGCGGAAACACCATATATTTT. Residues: CASSPTGAGGNTIYF.

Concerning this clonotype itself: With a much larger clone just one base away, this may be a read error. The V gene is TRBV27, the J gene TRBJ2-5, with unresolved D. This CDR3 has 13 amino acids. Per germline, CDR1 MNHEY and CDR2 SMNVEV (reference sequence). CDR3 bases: TGTGCCAGCAGTTTATCGTACCAAGAGACCCAGTGCTTC. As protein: CASSLSYQETQCF.

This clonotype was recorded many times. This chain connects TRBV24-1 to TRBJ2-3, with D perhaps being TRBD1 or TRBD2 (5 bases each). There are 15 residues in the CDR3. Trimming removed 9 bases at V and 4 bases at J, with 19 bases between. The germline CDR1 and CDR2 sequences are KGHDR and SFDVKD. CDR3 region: CATWGLRQRSDTQYF. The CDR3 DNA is TGTGCCACCTGGGGGTTGAGACAGCGGTCAGATACGCAGTATTTT.

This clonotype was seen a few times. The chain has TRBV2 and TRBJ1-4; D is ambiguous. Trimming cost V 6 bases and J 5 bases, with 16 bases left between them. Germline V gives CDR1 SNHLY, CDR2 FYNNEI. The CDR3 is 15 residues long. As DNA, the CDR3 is TGTGCCAGCAGGCAAGACGGAGTACCAAATGAAAAACTGTTTTTT. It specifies CASRQDGVPNEKLFF.

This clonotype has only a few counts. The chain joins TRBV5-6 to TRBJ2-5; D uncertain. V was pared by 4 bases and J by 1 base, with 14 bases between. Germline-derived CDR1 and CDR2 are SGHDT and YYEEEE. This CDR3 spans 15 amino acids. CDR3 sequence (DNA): TGTGCCAGCAGCGCCCTAGGGCGAATCCAAGAGACCCAGTACTTC. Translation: CASSALGRIQETQYF.

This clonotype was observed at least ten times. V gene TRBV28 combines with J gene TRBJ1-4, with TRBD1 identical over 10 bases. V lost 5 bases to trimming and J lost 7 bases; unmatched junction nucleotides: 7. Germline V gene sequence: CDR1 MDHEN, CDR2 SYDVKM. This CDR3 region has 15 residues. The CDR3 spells CASSPPGQGTEKLFF. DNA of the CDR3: TGTGCCAGCAGTCCCCCGGGACAGGGGACTGAAAAACTGTTTTTT.

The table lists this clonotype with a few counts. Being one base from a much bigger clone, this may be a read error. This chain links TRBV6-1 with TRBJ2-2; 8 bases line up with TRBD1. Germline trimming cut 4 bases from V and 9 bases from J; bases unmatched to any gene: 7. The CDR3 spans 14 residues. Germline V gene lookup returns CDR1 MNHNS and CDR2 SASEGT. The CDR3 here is CASSAGTGRRELFF. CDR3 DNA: TGTGCCAGCAGTGCCGGGACAGGCCGCCGGGAGCTGTTTTTT.

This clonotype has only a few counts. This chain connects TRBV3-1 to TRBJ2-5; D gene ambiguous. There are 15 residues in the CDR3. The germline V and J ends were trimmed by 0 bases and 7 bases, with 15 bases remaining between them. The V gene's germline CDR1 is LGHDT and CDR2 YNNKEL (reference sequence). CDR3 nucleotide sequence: TGTGCCAGCAGCCAAGAAATTCCCACCCGTCGGACCCAGTACTTC. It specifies CASSQEIPTRRTQYF.

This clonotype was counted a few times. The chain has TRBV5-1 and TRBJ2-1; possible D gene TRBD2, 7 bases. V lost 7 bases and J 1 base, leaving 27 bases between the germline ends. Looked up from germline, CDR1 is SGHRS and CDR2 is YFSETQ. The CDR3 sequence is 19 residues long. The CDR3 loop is CASRLLAWTEERSYNEQFF. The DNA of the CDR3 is TGCGCCAGCCGACTACTAGCGTGGACAGAGGAGAGGTCCTACAATGAGCAGTTCTTC.

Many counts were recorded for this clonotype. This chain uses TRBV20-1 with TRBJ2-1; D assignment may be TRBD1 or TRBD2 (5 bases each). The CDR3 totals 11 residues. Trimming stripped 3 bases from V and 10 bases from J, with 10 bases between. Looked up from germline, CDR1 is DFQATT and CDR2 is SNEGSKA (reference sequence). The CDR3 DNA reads TGCAGTGCTAGTGTAGGGGACGAGCAGTTCTTC. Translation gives CSASVGDEQFF.

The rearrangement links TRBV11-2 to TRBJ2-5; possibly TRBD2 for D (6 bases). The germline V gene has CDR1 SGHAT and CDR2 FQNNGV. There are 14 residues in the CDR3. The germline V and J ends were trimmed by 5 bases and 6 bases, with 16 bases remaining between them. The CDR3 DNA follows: TGTGCCAGCAGCAAAATTTCAGGGAGGCAGACCCAGTACTTC. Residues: CASSKISGRQTQYF.